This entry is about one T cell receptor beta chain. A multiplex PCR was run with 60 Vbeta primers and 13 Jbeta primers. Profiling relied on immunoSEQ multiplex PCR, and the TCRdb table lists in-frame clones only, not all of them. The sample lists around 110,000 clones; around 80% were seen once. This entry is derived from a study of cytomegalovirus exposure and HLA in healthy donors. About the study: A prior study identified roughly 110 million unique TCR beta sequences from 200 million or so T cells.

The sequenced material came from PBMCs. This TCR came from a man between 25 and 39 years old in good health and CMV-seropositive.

CDR3 nucleotide sequence: TGTGCCAGCAGCTGGGTAGCGGGCACAGATACGCAGTATTTT. It codes for CASSWVAGTDTQYF. This sequence joins TRBV7-2 and TRBJ2-3; TRBD2 might be the D (6 bases). Germline CDR1 reads SGHTA; CDR2 reads FQGNSA. The CDR3 contains 14 residues. Trimming pared 4 bases from V and 1 base from J, leaving 9 bases between.